The T cell receptor beta chain described here comes from a study of blood T cell repertoires in COVID-19. About the study: The samples span acute and convalescent COVID-19 from the United States, Italy and Spain.

Per the authors' pipeline: Nucleated cell counts were estimated from reference gene primer amplification. Repertoires were generated with immunoSEQ multiplex PCR, while TCRdb's copy carries only in-frame clones and drops some. V and J calls and clone size come straight from that table; D and trimming were deduced from the DNA. The repertoire has some 320,000 clones, 90% of them found once; the top ten carry around 2.6%. The CDR3 sequence is 15 residues long. V lost 4 bases to trimming and J lost 8 bases, with 22 bases between them. CDR1 is SGDLS and CDR2 is YYNGEE in the germline V gene. Those enrolled, adults aged roughly 18 to 100 years, came from under 25 US areas. Participant-reported clinical history was the basis for cohort assignment.

This chain joins TRBV9 and TRBJ2-7; D may be TRBD2 (5 bases). Sequenced sample: PBMCs or T cells enriched from blood (not recorded which). This receptor was taken from a man in his sixties who had recovered from COVID-19. In DNA form, the CDR3 reads TGTGCCAGCAGCCCCCCCCGGGAAGGGAACCGTAAGCAGTACTTC. Encoded protein: CASSPPREGNRKQYF.